Listed below are T cell receptor beta chains from one sample, sequenced in a study of T cell responses to AZD1222 COVID-19 vaccine. The table came from immunoSEQ multiplex PCR; TCRdb's copy has only in-frame clones and leaves some out. The data hold roughly 100,000 clones, with around 90% observed a single time. Specimen: peripheral blood, collected on day 0 of AZD1222 vaccination. These receptors came from an adult in good health. Both conserved end residues are part of each CDR3.

V gene	J gene	CDR3 protein
TRBV7-9	TRBJ1-1	CASSLVGEVAFF
TRBV9	TRBJ1-2	CASSPPGSTYGYTF
TRBV29-1	TRBJ2-7	CSVVSGTGLAGFIPHEQYF
TRBV6-5	TRBJ2-7	CASSPRQHYYEQYF
TRBV7-3	TRBJ2-1	CASSLRAGNSYNEQFF
TRBV5-1	TRBJ1-1	CASSLTGVAEAFF
TRBV9	TRBJ2-7	CASSVDPSGVGEQYF
TRBV4-1	TRBJ2-7	CASSKEAGTRGNEQYF
TRBV18	TRBJ2-1	CASSPSRDNEQFF
TRBV10-1	TRBJ2-7	CASSAREAGSLYEQYF
TRBV7-9	TRBJ1-2	CASSSAGGNGYTF
TRBV6-6	TRBJ1-5	CASSSAPAGNQPQHF
TRBV25-1	TRBJ1-2	CASSERLGGKSGYTF
TRBV11-1	TRBJ1-1	CASSTTGGTEAFF
TRBV27	TRBJ1-6	CASSFDRTTPLHF
TRBV28	TRBJ2-7	CASRRNYEQYF
TRBV20-1	TRBJ2-4	CSAPLNIQYF